The 19 T cell receptor beta chains reported below all come from one sample, sequenced in a study of identical twins. TCRdb reprocessed the 5' RACE reads via MiXCR and lists one record per CDR3 protein. This table has some 760,000 distinct CDR3 sequences, 18% appearing once. This sample was shared with a second study, whose subject was T cells expressing NK-cell markers.

The sample consisted of PBMCs. These receptors all come from a woman between 18 and 30 years old in good health.

J is TRBJ2-5 and V is TRBV20-1, with D perhaps matching TRBD1 or TRBD2 (7 bases each). The CDR3 is made up of 15 amino acids. Germline values: CDR1 DFQATT, CDR2 SNEGSKA (reference sequence). V was pared by 0 bases and J by 2 bases, with 13 bases between. The CDR3 is CSARDFRGGQETQYF. In DNA, the CDR3 is TGCAGTGCTAGAGATTTCAGGGGGGGTCAAGAGACCCAGTACTTC.

The chain employs TRBV11-2 and TRBJ2-1, with TRBD2 matching over 12 bases. The CDR3 loop spans 19 amino acids. The V gene's germline CDR1 is SGHAT and CDR2 FQNNGV. J lost 5 bases, V lost 5 bases, and 16 bases had no gene match. CDR3 sequence reads: CASSRRGGRLAGVHNEQFF. Here the CDR3 DNA reads TGTGCCAGCAGCCGAAGAGGGGGGCGACTAGCGGGAGTTCACAATGAGCAGTTCTTC.

This chain links TRBV6-2 or TRBV6-3 with TRBJ1-1; D is unresolved. V was clipped by 5 bases and J by 4 bases, with 5 bases between them. Looked up from germline, CDR1 is MNHEY and CDR2 is SVGEGT. The CDR3 runs 11 residues. In DNA form, the CDR3 reads TGTGCCAGCAGTGGAATCACTGAAGCTTTCTTT. This codes for CASSGITEAFF.

The rearrangement uses TRBV27 and TRBJ2-7; 10 nucleotides match TRBD1. The V gene end was trimmed by 5 bases and the J gene end by 5 bases; junction bases not matched to a gene: 9. CDR3 length equals 15 residues. Germline V gene lookup returns CDR1 MNHEY and CDR2 SMNVEV (reference sequence). In DNA, the CDR3 is TGTGCCAGCAGTCCGACGGGACAGGGGATGCACGAGCAGTACTTC. Protein sequence: CASSPTGQGMHEQYF.

This clonotype has a count of ten or more. V usage is TRBV13 and J usage is TRBJ2-7, with D perhaps matching TRBD2 (6 bases). CDR3 length equals 14 residues. Per germline, CDR1 PRHDT and CDR2 FYEKMQ (reference sequence). Trimming took 0 bases from V and 2 from J, leaving 8 bases between them. The CDR3 DNA reads TGTGCCAGCAGCTTAGGCGGGGAGGCCTACGAGCAGTACTTC. Translating gives CASSLGGEAYEQYF.

This clonotype has a single count. V usage is TRBV21-1 and J usage is TRBJ2-7; the D call in the table, TRBD1, was not verified against the DNA. TRBV21-1 is listed as a pseudogene. The CDR3 totals 15 residues. The CDR3 here is CASSFRDGSAYEQYF. The CDR3 DNA sequence: TGTGCCAGCAGCTTCCGGGACGGATCAGCCTACGAGCAGTACTTC.

This clonotype occurred a few times. This chain uses TRBV19 with TRBJ2-7; TRBD2 matches at 7 bases. The trim removed 4 bases at V and 5 bases at J, leaving 11 bases unmatched. The CDR3 consists of 15 residues. CDR1 is LNHDA, CDR2 SQIVND, per germline (reference sequence). The CDR3 loop reads CASSTNEGGMDEQYF. The CDR3 coding sequence is TGTGCCAGTAGTACTAATGAGGGAGGGATGGACGAGCAGTACTTC.

There are a few counts of this clonotype. The chain is built from TRBV18 and TRBJ2-6; tentatively, D is TRBD1 or TRBD2 (5 bases each). V gave up 4 bases and J gave up 1 base, with 23 bases separating them. The germline V gene has CDR1 KGHSH and CDR2 LQKENI. This CDR3 is built from 20 residues. This CDR3 reads CASSRGTSSGPGSGANVLTF. The CDR3 bases are TGTGCCAGCTCACGGGGGACCTCGTCCGGCCCGGGGTCTGGGGCCAACGTCCTGACTTTC.

This clonotype was seen more than once but under ten times. The chain is built from TRBV12-3 or TRBV12-4 and TRBJ2-3; D might be TRBD1 (6 bases). Trimming took 1 base from V and 6 from J, leaving 11 bases between them. This CDR3 is 14 amino acids long. The CDR3 spells CASSLGGPSDTQYF. CDR3 sequence (DNA): TGTGCCAGCAGTTTAGGGGGGCCGTCGGATACGCAGTATTTT.

The sample holds a few counts of this clonotype. The chain links TRBV7-9 to TRBJ2-7; D is unresolved. The length of the CDR3 is 14 residues. Per germline, CDR1 SEHNR and CDR2 FQNEAQ (reference sequence). V was shortened by 2 bases and J by 6 bases, with 14 bases between the two germline ends. Here the CDR3 DNA reads TGTGCCAGCAGCTTAACCGAGACACCGGGCGAGCAGTACTTC. Its protein product is CASSLTETPGEQYF.

In its sample, this clonotype was seen a few times. V usage is TRBV9 and J usage is TRBJ2-1; TRBD2 agrees at 10 bases. With 5 bases clipped from V and 7 bases from J, the junction kept 9 bases outside the gene matches. The germline V gene has CDR1 SGDLS and CDR2 YYNGEE. This CDR3 spans 15 amino acids. The CDR3 loop reads CASSPNSGGSNEQFF. The CDR3 region has the DNA TGTGCCAGCAGTCCTAATAGCGGGGGGTCAAATGAGCAGTTCTTC. The full variable domain, with the rest looked up from reference TRBV9 and TRBJ2-1, is DSGVTQTPKHLITATGQRVTLRCSPRSGDLSVYWYQQSLDQGLQFLIQYYNGEERAKGNILERFSAQQFPDLHSELNLSSLELGDSALYFCASSPNSGGSNEQFFGPGTRLTVL.

V gene TRBV12-3 or TRBV12-4 combines with J gene TRBJ1-5; D not resolved. Trimming shortened V by 3 bases and J by 5 bases, and 5 bases separated the two germline ends. The CDR3 is 12 residues long. The DNA for the CDR3 is TGTGCCAGCAGTTTGGACCATCAGCCCCAGCATTTT. Amino acid sequence: CASSLDHQPQHF.

This clonotype was counted only a few times. This chain connects TRBV27 to TRBJ2-1; possibly TRBD1 or TRBD2 for D (5 bases each). The CDR3 is made up of 14 amino acids. Germline V gene lookup returns CDR1 MNHEY and CDR2 SMNVEV (reference sequence). With 6 bases removed from V and 5 bases from J, the gap between germline ends came to 14 bases. CDR3 sequence: CASSRDGYNNEQFF. The DNA for the CDR3 is TGTGCCAGCAGCCGGGACGGATATAACAATGAGCAGTTCTTC.

This clonotype showed up just a few times. The chain has TRBV10-2 and TRBJ1-6, with a possible D match to TRBD1 (6 bases). This CDR3 has 13 amino acids. Trimming removed 6 bases at V and 13 bases at J, with 16 bases between. Germline CDR1 WSHSY, CDR2 SAAADI. The CDR3 sequence: CASRGGGGSPLHF. DNA of the CDR3: TGCGCCAGCAGGGGGGGCGGAGGAAGTCCCCTCCACTTT.

The rearrangement joins TRBV12-3 or TRBV12-4 to TRBJ2-7; 7 nucleotides align to TRBD1. This CDR3 region has 12 residues. Unmatched junction bases numbered 7, after V lost 8 bases and J lost 6 bases. The CDR3 DNA sequence: TGTGCCAGCCGATACAGGGGCCGCGAGCAGTACTTC. Its translation is CASRYRGREQYF.

A few counts support this clonotype. The chain recombines TRBV20-1 with TRBJ2-1; a weak D match, TRBD2 (5 bases). CDR3 size: 14 residues. Germline CDR1 reads DFQATT; CDR2 reads SNEGSKA (reference sequence). Trimming cost V 5 bases and J 6 bases, with 17 bases left between them. The CDR3 DNA reads as TGCAGTGCTCGTGACTCAACCGGGGTCAATGAGCAGTTCTTC. Amino acids: CSARDSTGVNEQFF.

This clonotype was recorded a few times. The V and J genes are TRBV12-3 or TRBV12-4 and TRBJ1-1; D remains ambiguous. The CDR3 totals 14 residues. V lost 3 bases, J lost 5 bases, and 13 bases lay in between. The CDR3 DNA is TGTGCCAGCAGTTTCAGGACGGTGAGGACTGAAGCTTTCTTT. Translated: CASSFRTVRTEAFF.

This chain links TRBV20-1 with TRBJ2-5; D may be TRBD1 or TRBD2 (5 bases each). V lost 4 bases, J lost 4 bases, and 13 bases lay in between. Germline V CDR1 and CDR2: DFQATT, SNEGSKA (reference sequence). The CDR3 is 13 residues long. CDR3 sequence: CSANWGSAETQYF. CDR3 nucleotides: TGCAGTGCTAATTGGGGGTCGGCAGAGACCCAGTACTTC.

V gene TRBV12-3 or TRBV12-4 combines with J gene TRBJ1-4; D ambiguous. This CDR3 comprises 14 residues. V lost 6 bases to trimming and J lost 4 bases, with 12 bases between them. CDR3 in amino acids: CASSPPRDNEKLFF. Written as DNA, the CDR3 is TGTGCCAGCAGCCCCCCCCGCGATAATGAAAAACTGTTTTTT.